This T cell receptor (beta chain) was captured in a study of OX40 agonist ivuxolimab in advanced cancers. Study-level background: Males comprised 82.7% of the group, whose mean age was around 62 years (range about 20 to 79).

As concerns this clone: What it binds is not known.

The CDR3 is 15 residues long. The germline V and J ends were trimmed by 2 bases and 1 base, with 12 bases remaining between them. Germline V gives CDR1 SGHTA, CDR2 FQGTGA. Study-wide findings and caveats: Among the nonresponders, some also had low normalized T-cell clonal expansion. CD8+ T cells (on average) carried more expanded clones than CD4+ T cells.

Only in-frame clones appear in the TCRdb table, and some are missing; sequencing was by immunoSEQ multiplex PCR. The sample yields roughly 50,000 clones, about 80% seen once. The source of this sequence is an adult with an advanced solid tumor such as melanoma, head and neck, liver or kidney cancer. This sample comprised CD4+ or CD8+ T cells sorted from blood, obtained in a trial of the OX40 agonist ivuxolimab. The V and J genes are TRBV7-3 and TRBJ2-7, with D perhaps matching TRBD1 (5 bases). The CDR3 spells CASSLSGARSYEQYF. CDR3 DNA: TGTGCCAGCAGCTTATCTGGGGCAAGGTCCTACGAGCAGTACTTC.